A selection of T cell receptor beta chains follows, all from one sample in a study of T-cell reconstitution after alpha-beta-depleted transplantation in children. TCRdb ran MiXCR on the PCR reads and lists one entry per CDR3 protein. The repertoire has a few hundred thousand distinct CDR3 sequences, over 20% of them found once; the top ten carry under 45%. The material sequenced was PBMCs, taken before TCRalphabeta/CD19-depleted stem cell transplant. The receptors come from a boy under two years old with Wiskott-Aldrich syndrome, due to receive a stem cell transplant. The CDR3 runs from the conserved cysteine through the conserved F or W. D genes are given only for firm matches. Size is stated for part of the rows, as once, few or many counts, or as a class when the clone is expanded.

d_call | j_call | v_call | clone_size | cdr3_nt | cdr3_aa
- | TRBJ1-1 | TRBV20-1 | few | TGCAGTGCTATGTTTATAGGTGAAGCTTTCTTT | CSAMFIGEAFF
- | TRBJ1-1 | TRBV7-8 | few | TGTGCCAGCAGCTTATTAGCGGGGCAAGGAGCTTTCTTT | CASSLLAGQGAFF
- | TRBJ1-3 | TRBV7-9 | few | TGTGCCAGCAGCCCACAAGCACTCGGAAACACCATATATTTT | CASSPQALGNTIYF
- | TRBJ1-1 | TRBV11-2 | - | TGTGCCAGCAGCTTAGACCCCGGATGGGAACCGAACACTGAAGCTTTCTTT | CASSLDPGWEPNTEAFF
TRBD1 | TRBJ1-6 | TRBV7-9 | few | TGTGCCAGCAGGTCACTCGGACAGGGAAGAACACCCCTCCACTTT | CASRSLGQGRTPLHF
- | TRBJ2-5 | TRBV7-2 | - | TGTGCCAGCAGCTTAGACGGGGGAGTGAAACAAGAGACCCAGTACTTC | CASSLDGGVKQETQYF
TRBD2 | TRBJ2-1 | TRBV6-1 | - | TGTGCCAGCACCAGACTAGCGGGAGTCAATGAGCAGTTCTTC | CASTRLAGVNEQFF
TRBD2 | TRBJ2-2 | TRBV20-1 | few | TGCAGTGCTATCCCACCAAGCGGGAGTAAGACCGGGGAGCTGTTTTTT | CSAIPPSGSKTGELFF
- | TRBJ2-5 | TRBV3-1 | - | TGTGCCAGCAGCCCCAGGAGGACAGCCCAAGAGACCCAGTACTTC | CASSPRRTAQETQYF
- | TRBJ2-1 | TRBV5-1 | many | TGCGCCAGCAGCTTCTCTGTTTATGAGCAGTTCTTC | CASSFSVYEQFF
- | TRBJ2-7 | TRBV5-1 | once | TGCGCCAGCAGCTTGGGCGGCAGAGAGTCCTACGAGCAGTACTTC | CASSLGGRESYEQYF
- | TRBJ2-3 | TRBV20-1 | few | TGCAGTGCCCAGGGGCCCACCCACACAGATACGCAGTATTTT | CSAQGPTHTDTQYF
TRBD2 | TRBJ2-3 | TRBV12-3/TRBV12-4 | few | TGTGCCAGCACGACGGGAGGGCCCTTCTCAGATACGCAGTATTTT | CASTTGGPFSDTQYF
TRBD1 | TRBJ2-2 | TRBV12-3/TRBV12-4 | - | TGTGCCAGCACCTGGACCGGGGGACAGGGAGTAAACGGGGAGCTGTTTTTT | CASTWTGGQGVNGELFF
- | TRBJ2-6 | TRBV5-1 | few | TGCGCCAGCAGCTTGGAGGAAGGGCTATCTGGGGCCAACGTCCTGACTTTC | CASSLEEGLSGANVLTF
TRBD2 | TRBJ2-1 | TRBV20-1 | few | TGCAGTGCTAGCCGGACTAGCGGGATCTACAATGAGCAGTTCTTC | CSASRTSGIYNEQFF
- | TRBJ2-7 | TRBV20-1 | - | TGCAGTGTCCCGACTACGAGCTCCTACGAGCAGTACTTC | CSVPTTSSYEQYF
- | TRBJ2-3 | TRBV29-1 | few | TGCAGCGCCACCGGCCCTTTCACAGATACGCAGTATTTT | CSATGPFTDTQYF
- | TRBJ2-1 | TRBV12-3/TRBV12-4 | few | TGTGCCAGCAGTCCCGGGCAGGGGCGTATCAATGAGCAGTTCTTC | CASSPGQGRINEQFF
- | TRBJ1-5 | TRBV28 | - | TGTGCCAGCAGTCTCCGGGCCTGGGGAGGCAATCAGCCCCAGCATTTT | CASSLRAWGGNQPQHF
- | TRBJ2-1 | TRBV2 | - | TGTGCCAGCAAACGGGAGTCCTACAATGAGCAGTTCTTC | CASKRESYNEQFF
TRBD2 | TRBJ2-1 | TRBV20-1 | - | TGCAGTGACCTTCAAGCGGGAGTATACAATGAGCAGTTCTTC | CSDLQAGVYNEQFF
TRBD1 | TRBJ2-7 | TRBV5-1 | - | TGCGCCAGCAGCTTGGGTCTGGGACAGTTGGGGATCCACGAGCAGTACTTC | CASSLGLGQLGIHEQYF
TRBD1 | TRBJ2-7 | TRBV7-2 | few | TGTGCCAGCAGGACGGGACAGTACTCCTACGAGCAGTACTTC | CASRTGQYSYEQYF
- | TRBJ1-2 | TRBV3-1 | few | TGTGCCAGCAGCCTTCTCGGCAGGGTCGGCTATGGCTACACCTTC | CASSLLGRVGYGYTF
- | TRBJ2-1 | TRBV5-1 | few | TGCGCCAGCAGAGAGAACAATGAGCAGTTCTTC | CASRENNEQFF
- | TRBJ1-1 | TRBV5-1 | - | TGCGCCAGCAGCTCCCGGGGCAGAGAAAACACTGAAGCTTTCTTT | CASSSRGRENTEAFF
- | TRBJ2-5 | TRBV29-1 | few | TGCAGCGTTGATCACCAGTTGGCCGGGGAGACCCAGTACTTC | CSVDHQLAGETQYF
- | TRBJ1-1 | TRBV5-1 | few | TGCGCCAGCAGCTTGGAAGGGAATTGGATGAACACTGAAGCTTTCTTT | CASSLEGNWMNTEAFF
- | TRBJ1-2 | TRBV6-1 | - | TGTGCCAGCAGCACTACGTATGGCTACACCTTC | CASSTTYGYTF
- | TRBJ2-3 | TRBV12-3/TRBV12-4 | few | TGTGCCAGCAGTTTCGGCCAGACAGATACGCAGTATTTT | CASSFGQTDTQYF
TRBD1 | TRBJ2-7 | TRBV27 | few | TGTGCCAGCAGACCTGGGACAGGGGCCTACGAGCAGTACTTC | CASRPGTGAYEQYF
- | TRBJ1-2 | TRBV7-2 | - | TGTGCCAGCAGCTTATCGACGACAGGCCTCTATGGCTACACCTTC | CASSLSTTGLYGYTF
TRBD2 | TRBJ2-1 | TRBV5-1 | - | TGCGCCAGCAGCCCGGGGGGACTAGCGGGAGTATATGAGCAGTTCTTC | CASSPGGLAGVYEQFF
TRBD1 | TRBJ2-5 | TRBV5-1 | - | TGCGCCAGCAGCTTGGCCGGGACAGGGGGCAGGGAGACCCAGTACTTC | CASSLAGTGGRETQYF
TRBD2 | TRBJ2-1 | TRBV10-3 | - | TGTGCCACTGGGACTAGCTCCTACAATGAGCAGTTCTTC | CATGTSSYNEQFF
- | TRBJ2-5 | TRBV6-1 | - | TGTGCCAGCAGTGACAGGGTCCGGGAGACCCAGTACTTC | CASSDRVRETQYF
TRBD1 | TRBJ2-2 | TRBV12-3/TRBV12-4 | - | TGTGCCAGCAGTTCCGACAGGGCCACCGGGGAGCTGTTTTTT | CASSSDRATGELFF
- | TRBJ2-5 | TRBV5-5 | - | TGTGCCAGCAGCTCAATCCAGGGGATCGGGGAGACCCAGTACTTC | CASSSIQGIGETQYF
- | TRBJ2-5 | TRBV4-1 | few | TGCGCCAGCAGCCGCCCGCCCCAAGTGGGGGGAATCTCAGAGACCCAGTACTTC | CASSRPPQVGGISETQYF
- | TRBJ1-3 | TRBV7-6 | few | TGTGCCAGCAGCGACGTCAACGGTGGAAACACCATATATTTT | CASSDVNGGNTIYF
TRBD2 | TRBJ2-1 | TRBV10-3 | few | TGTGCCATTCGGCTAGCGGGTAACAATGAGCAGTTCTTC | CAIRLAGNNEQFF
- | TRBJ1-1 | TRBV12-3/TRBV12-4 | few | TGTGCCAGCAGTTTCTCACAGCTTAACACTGAAGCTTTCTTT | CASSFSQLNTEAFF
- | TRBJ2-5 | TRBV2 | - | TGTGCCAGCAGTGAATCCGGACTCAGGAGGATGGAGACCCAGTACTTC | CASSESGLRRMETQYF
- | TRBJ2-1 | TRBV5-1 | many | TGCGCCAGCAGCCGCGGGCAGAACAATGAGCAGTTCTTC | CASSRGQNNEQFF
- | TRBJ2-7 | TRBV20-1 | few | TGCAGTGCTAACGGGATCCCGGCTGGTCCCTACGAGCAGTACTTC | CSANGIPAGPYEQYF
- | TRBJ1-2 | TRBV19 | - | TGTGCCAGTAGTATAGGCTTACCGACGCTGAACTATGGCTACACCTTC | CASSIGLPTLNYGYTF
- | TRBJ2-7 | TRBV7-9 | few | TGTGCCAGCAGCCCAGGGGTACAGCAGACCTCCTACGAGCAGTACTTC | CASSPGVQQTSYEQYF
- | TRBJ2-1 | TRBV6-1 | - | TGTGCCAGCAGTGAATGGGCGACGCCAGGTCCTGAGCAGTTCTTC | CASSEWATPGPEQFF
TRBD2 | TRBJ2-1 | TRBV5-5 | many | TGTGCCAGCAGCCGACTAGCGGGAAACAATGAGCAGTTCTTC | CASSRLAGNNEQFF
TRBD2 | TRBJ2-2 | TRBV30 | - | TGTGCCTGGTCCCAAAGCGGGAGAGGTACCGGGGAGCTGTTTTTT | CAWSQSGRGTGELFF